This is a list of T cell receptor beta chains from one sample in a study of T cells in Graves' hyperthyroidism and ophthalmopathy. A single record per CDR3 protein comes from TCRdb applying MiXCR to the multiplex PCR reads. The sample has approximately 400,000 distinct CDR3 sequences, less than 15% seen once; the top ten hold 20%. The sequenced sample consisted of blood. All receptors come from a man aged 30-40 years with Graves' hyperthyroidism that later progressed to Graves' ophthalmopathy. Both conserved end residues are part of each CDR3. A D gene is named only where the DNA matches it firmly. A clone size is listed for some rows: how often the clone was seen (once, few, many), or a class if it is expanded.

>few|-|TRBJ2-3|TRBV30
CAWSVAGPDTQYF
TGTGCCTGGAGTGTAGCAGGGCCAGATACGCAGTATTTT
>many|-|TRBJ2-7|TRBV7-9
CASSFDSSYEQYF
TGTGCCAGCAGCTTCGACAGCTCCTACGAGCAGTACTTC
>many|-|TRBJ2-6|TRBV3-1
CASSQVAGEGANVLTF
TGTGCCAGCAGCCAAGTCGCAGGGGAGGGGGCCAACGTCCTGACTTTC
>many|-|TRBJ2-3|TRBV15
CATSRDVQGVDTQYF
TGTGCCACCAGCAGAGATGTGCAGGGAGTAGATACGCAGTATTTT
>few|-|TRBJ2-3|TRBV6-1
CASTKTLQRGTDTQYF
TGTGCCAGCACCAAAACCCTCCAGCGGGGCACAGATACGCAGTATTTT
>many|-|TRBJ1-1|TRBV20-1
CSARATEAFF
TGCAGTGCTAGAGCAACTGAAGCTTTCTTT
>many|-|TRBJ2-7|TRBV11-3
CASSHAARDEQYF
TGTGCCAGCAGCCATGCGGCCAGGGACGAGCAGTACTTC
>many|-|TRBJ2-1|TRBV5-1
CASSYPSYNEQFF
TGCGCCAGCAGTTACCCCAGCTACAATGAGCAGTTCTTC
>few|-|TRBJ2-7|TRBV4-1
CASSQDGQGTYEQYF
TGCGCCAGCAGCCAAGACGGCCAGGGGACCTACGAGCAGTACTTC
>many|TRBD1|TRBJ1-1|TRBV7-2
CASSYRQGGSAFF
TGTGCCAGCAGCTATAGACAGGGCGGTTCAGCTTTCTTT
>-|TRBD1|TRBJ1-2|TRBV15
CATSRDREGGYTF
TGTGCCACCAGCAGGGACAGGGAGGGTGGCTACACCTTC
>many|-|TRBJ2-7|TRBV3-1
CASSQDGGGWYEQYF
TGTGCCAGCAGCCAAGACGGAGGGGGATGGTACGAGCAGTACTTC
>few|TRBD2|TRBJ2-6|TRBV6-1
CASNRGGTGANVLTF
TGTGCCAGCAACCGCGGGGGGACTGGGGCCAACGTCCTGACTTTC
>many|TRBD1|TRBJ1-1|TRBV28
CASSGSGGKDTEAFF
TGTGCCAGCAGTGGGTCAGGGGGCAAGGACACTGAAGCTTTCTTT
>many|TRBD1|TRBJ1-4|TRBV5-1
CASSLTDRAWEKLFF
TGCGCCAGCAGCTTGACTGACAGGGCGTGGGAAAAACTGTTTTTT